This TCR beta chain was retrieved from a study of shared clonotypes between healthy human individuals (dated by TCRdb to 2019 to 2021). Regarding the study in general: Two women and a few men aged 18 to 49 years were included in the cohort. For each donor, three plates each were used for CD4 naive and CD4 memory, two plates were used for CD8 naive, and one plate was used for CD8 memory. To estimate repertoire size and how much clonotypes are shared between individuals, the study performed deep sequencing of blood TCR repertoires from five healthy adults. Different laboratories and diverse techniques were used to prepare libraries and sequence TCR repertoires, to increase sequencing depth and limit assay-specific biases. Each donor's leukapheresis produced roughly between roughly 0.85 and 9.5 billion PBMCs.

The germline V gene specifies SQVTM as CDR1 and ANQGSEA as CDR2. Here V drops 6 bases and J drops 4 bases, and the junction holds 7 bases not matched to any gene. Measured from the cysteine to the phenylalanine, the CDR3 is 14 residues long. Kept here is only the CDR3 DNA, which spans 42 bases and is read in frame from base 1. Using the deep immunoSEQ assay, multiplex PCR amplified TCR CDR3 regions from genomic DNA. Extracted genomic DNA from each cell subset was spread evenly across all wells of several immunoSEQ 96-well plates, with each plate serving as a replicate. Each replicate PCR for sorted subsets received about 200 ng genomic DNA, equal to about 30,000 T cell genomes. Purified libraries were measured with a Qubit 3.0 fluorometer, size-checked on a Bioanalyzer 2100, and measured again with the KAPA Library Quantification kit. Every immunoSEQ 96-well plate was sequenced on a separate single-read 150-cycle Illumina NextSeq 550 flow cell. In the paper's pipeline: Because only junctional sequences without quality scores were contained in the immunoSEQ output, filtering matching that applied to full-length reads could not be performed. To assign V/J genes and CDR3, sequences were annotated against IMGT germline references using PyIR, a Python wrapper for IgBLAST v1.9. Reads were filtered out if the reads had weak V/J assignments (E-value above 1e-6), no CDR3, stop codons, out-of-frame junctions, or ambiguous translated residues. A V3J clonotype was defined by an identical inferred V gene, J gene, and CDR3 amino acid sequence. Percentage overlap between repertoires was calculated by dividing the number of shared unique clonotypes by the size of the smaller repertoire. Richness of each repertoire was evaluated using RTK rarefaction, the Chao1 estimator, and Recon v2.1 estimates of unobserved clonotypes. OLGA was used to compute generation probabilities for all TCRbeta clonotypes that the gDNA method yielded from a handful of donors. Here the immuneACCESS table is served through TCRdb, limited to in-frame sequences with V and J called. Missing clones are a known gap in these copies; in checked studies unresolved V genes cover under half, and the rest lacks a known reason. V and J calls plus clone size are reproduced from that table; the DNA served to infer D and trimming. The sample table contains about 2.3 million clones; only one count was recorded for roughly 92% of them. Around 0.4% of the sample lies in the top ten.

As to this clone: Its antigen specificity is not known. Base qualities are not at hand, and no much larger clone is one base apart.

Healthy HIV-negative adults with no recently reported acute infections or vaccinations were included as donors. Every donor was a Caucasian adult living in Nashville, Tennessee, USA. CD4+ T cells were enriched by magnetic negative selection, after which naive cells were positively selected on CD45RA and the negative fraction was taken as the memory subset. Blood was obtained by leukapheresis, after which PBMCs were separated by Ficoll-Histopaque density gradient centrifugation and cryopreserved in liquid nitrogen vapor phase. Purity and quantity of every magnetically sorted T cell population were checked by analytical flow cytometry. Genomic DNA was isolated from every sorted fraction and measured by UV absorbance on a Nanodrop 2000c. Findings and caveats that apply to the study as a whole: Naive subsets generally had larger estimated clonotype richness than memory subsets did. Sampling was restricted to blood, and TCR repertoires in tissue are likely to differ from TCR repertoires in blood. Compared with non-shared clonotypes, the clonotypes found in all four sorted-subset donors had higher generation probabilities. Rarefaction of sorted-subset datasets indicated incomplete sequencing despite the large sequencing depth. About 5% of naive CD4, 3.5% of naive CD8, 2% to 2.5% of memory CD4, and over 0.35% of memory CD8 clonotypes were shared across four donors. Because the study included only a small number of donors, the genetic and exposure-history diversity represented was limited. Based on pairwise subsampling, the degree of clonotype sharing among donors was expected to be affected by sequencing depth.

The TCR comes from a man between 18 and 29 years old in good health. Some clones in this sample may be carry-over from other donors' samples. Recombination joined TRBV29-1 with TRBJ2-1, and 9 bases in between align with TRBD1. The sequenced sample consisted of naive CD4+ T cells from PBMCs. In light of the paper, this sample's cell subset or site label describes: CD45RA+ positively selected. Here is the DNA: TGCAGCGTAGGCGGGACAGGGTCTTACAATGAGCAGTTCTTC. Translated, this is CSVGGTGSYNEQFF.